This T cell receptor (beta chain) was captured in a study of CD8+ T cells in alopecia areata. Study at large: Twice daily, treated patients received 5 to 10 mg of oral tofacitinib.

Extraction of RNA preceded its reverse transcription into cDNA, which served as the sequencing template. Sequencing was performed with immunoSEQ multiplex PCR; in TCRdb, only in-frame clones are kept and a portion is missing. The sample includes approximately 200,000 clones, 58% of them seen just once. The germline CDR1 and CDR2 sequences are MGHRA and YSYEKL. V was trimmed by 2 bases and J by 10 bases, leaving 8 bases between them. There are 11 residues in the CDR3. Treatment in this sample: oral pan-JAK inhibitor, 5-10 mg twice daily. It was from PBMCs that CD4+ and CD8+ T cells were sorted. The input for sequencing was CD4+ T cells sorted from blood, taken at week 24, from a patient treated with tofacitinib. The receptor was isolated from a human donor with alopecia areata. The V and J genes are TRBV4-1 and TRBJ1-1, with D perhaps TRBD1 (5 bases). In DNA, the CDR3 is TGCGCCAGCAGCCAATTGGGGGGAGCTTTCTTT. Encoded protein: CASSQLGGAFF.